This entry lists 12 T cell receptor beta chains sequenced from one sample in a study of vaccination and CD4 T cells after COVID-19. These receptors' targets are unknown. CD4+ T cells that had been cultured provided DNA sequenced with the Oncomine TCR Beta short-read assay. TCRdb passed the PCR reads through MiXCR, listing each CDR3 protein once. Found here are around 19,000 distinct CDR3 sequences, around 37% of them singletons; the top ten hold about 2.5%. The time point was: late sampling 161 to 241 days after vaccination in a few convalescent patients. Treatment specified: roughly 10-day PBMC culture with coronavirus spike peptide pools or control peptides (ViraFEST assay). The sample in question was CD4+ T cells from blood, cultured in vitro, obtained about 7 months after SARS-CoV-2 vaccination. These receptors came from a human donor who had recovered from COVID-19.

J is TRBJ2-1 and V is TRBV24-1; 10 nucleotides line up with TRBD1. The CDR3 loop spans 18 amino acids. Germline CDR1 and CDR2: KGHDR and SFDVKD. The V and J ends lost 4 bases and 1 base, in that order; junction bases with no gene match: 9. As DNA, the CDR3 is TGTGCCACCAGTGAAACCGGACAGGGGGGCCCATCCTACAATGAGCAGTTCTTC. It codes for CATSETGQGGPSYNEQFF.

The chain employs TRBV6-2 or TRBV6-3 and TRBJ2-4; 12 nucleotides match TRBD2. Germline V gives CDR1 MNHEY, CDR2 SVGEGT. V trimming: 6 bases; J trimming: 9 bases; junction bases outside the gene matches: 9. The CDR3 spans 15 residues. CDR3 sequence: CASSHATSGRVIQYF. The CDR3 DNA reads TGTGCCAGCAGCCACGCGACTAGCGGGAGAGTCATTCAGTACTTC.

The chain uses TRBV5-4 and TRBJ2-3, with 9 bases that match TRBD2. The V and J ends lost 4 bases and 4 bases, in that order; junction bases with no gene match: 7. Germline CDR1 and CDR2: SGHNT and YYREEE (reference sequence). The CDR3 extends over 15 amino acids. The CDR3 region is CASSLGLASADTQYF. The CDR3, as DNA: TGTGCCAGCAGCCTGGGACTAGCTAGCGCAGATACGCAGTATTTT.

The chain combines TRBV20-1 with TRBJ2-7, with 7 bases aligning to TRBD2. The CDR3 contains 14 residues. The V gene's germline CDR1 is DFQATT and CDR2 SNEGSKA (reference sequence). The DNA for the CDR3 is TGCGGTGTCGGGGCGGGAGTCAACTCCTACGAGCAGTACTTC. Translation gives CGVGAGVNSYEQYF.

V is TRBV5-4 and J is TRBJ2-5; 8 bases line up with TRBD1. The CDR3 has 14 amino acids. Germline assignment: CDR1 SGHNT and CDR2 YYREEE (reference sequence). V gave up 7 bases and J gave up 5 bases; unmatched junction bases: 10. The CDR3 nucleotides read TGTGCCAGCGAAGACCGGACAGGGCGGGAGACCCAGTACTTC. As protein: CASEDRTGRETQYF.

CDR3: CSAKLAGVYNEQFF. CDR3 coding DNA: TGCAGTGCAAAGCTAGCGGGAGTCTACAATGAGCAGTTCTTC. The chain employs TRBV20-1 and TRBJ2-1; 10 bases line up with TRBD2. CDR1 and CDR2 from the germline V gene are DFQATT and SNEGSKA (reference sequence). CDR3 length equals 14 residues. V lost 6 bases to trimming and J lost 3 bases; unmatched junction nucleotides: 5.

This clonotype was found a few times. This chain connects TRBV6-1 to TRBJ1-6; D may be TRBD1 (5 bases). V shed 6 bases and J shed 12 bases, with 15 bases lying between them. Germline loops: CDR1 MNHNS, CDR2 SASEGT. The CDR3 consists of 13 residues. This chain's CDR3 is CASSAGLGGPLHF. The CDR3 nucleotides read TGTGCCAGCAGCGCGGGCCTGGGGGGACCCCTCCACTTT.

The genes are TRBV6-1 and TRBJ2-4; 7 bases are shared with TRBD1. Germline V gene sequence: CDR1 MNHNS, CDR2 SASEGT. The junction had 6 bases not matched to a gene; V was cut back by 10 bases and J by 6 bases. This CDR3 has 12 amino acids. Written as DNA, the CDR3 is TGTGCCACCAGAAACAGGGGAAACATTCAGTACTTC. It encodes CATRNRGNIQYF.

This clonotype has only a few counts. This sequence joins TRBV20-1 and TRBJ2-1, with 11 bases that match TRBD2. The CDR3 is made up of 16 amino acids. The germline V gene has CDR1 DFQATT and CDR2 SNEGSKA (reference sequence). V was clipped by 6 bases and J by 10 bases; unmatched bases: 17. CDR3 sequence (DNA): TGCAGTGCCCCTCGAACTAGCGGGAGATTTGGTGGGGAGCAGTTCTTC. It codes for CSAPRTSGRFGGEQFF.

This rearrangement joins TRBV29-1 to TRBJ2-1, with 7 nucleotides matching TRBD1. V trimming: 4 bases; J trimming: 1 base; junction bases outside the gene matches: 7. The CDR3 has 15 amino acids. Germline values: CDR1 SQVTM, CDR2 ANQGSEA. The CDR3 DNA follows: TGCAGCGTTGTGTCAGGGGGTTCGTCCTACAATGAGCAGTTCTTC. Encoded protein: CSVVSGGSSYNEQFF.

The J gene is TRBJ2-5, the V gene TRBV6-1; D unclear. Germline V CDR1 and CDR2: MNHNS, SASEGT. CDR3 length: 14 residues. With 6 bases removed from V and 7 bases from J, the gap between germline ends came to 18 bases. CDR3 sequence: CASRSNKGGATQYF. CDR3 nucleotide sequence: TGTGCCAGCAGATCCAATAAAGGCGGAGCGACCCAGTACTTC.

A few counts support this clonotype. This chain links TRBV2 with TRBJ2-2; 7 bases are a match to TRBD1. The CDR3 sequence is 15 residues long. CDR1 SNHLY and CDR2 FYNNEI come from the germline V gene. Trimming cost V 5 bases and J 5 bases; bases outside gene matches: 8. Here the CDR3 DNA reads TGTGCCAGCAGTTATCCGGGACAGCGGACCGGGGAGCTGTTTTTT. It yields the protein CASSYPGQRTGELFF. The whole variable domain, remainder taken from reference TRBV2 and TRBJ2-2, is EPEVTQTPSHQVTQMGQEVILRCVPISNHLYFYWYRQILGQKVEFLVSFYNNEISEKSEIFDDQFSVERPDGSNFTLKIRSTKLEDSAMYFCASSYPGQRTGELFFGEGSRLTVL.